Here is one TCR beta chain with its context. These data are taken from a study of patients and donors after allogeneic stem cell transplantation. V shed 2 bases, J shed 1 base, and the junction held 7 bases outside the gene matches. The CDR3 consists of 18 residues. Germline V gene data show CDR1 as SGHRS and CDR2 as YFSETQ. TCRdb independently ran MiXCR on the RT-PCR reads; one entry per CDR3 protein. The data hold hundreds of thousands of distinct CDR3 sequences, with 16% observed a single time. The receptor's source is a human donor who was either an allogeneic HSCT recipient or a stem cell or donor lymphocyte infusion donor (not recorded which). It is not recorded whose cells these are; they may come from a transplant donor. The material sequenced was blood, either unsorted or a sorted T cell fraction (not recorded which). The rearrangement links TRBV5-1 to TRBJ2-2; TRBD2 matches 11 bases. The CDR3 DNA is TGCGCCAGCAGCTTCCTAGGACTAGCGGGCCTGAACACCGGGGAGCTGTTTTTT. Its protein is CASSFLGLAGLNTGELFF. Complete variable domain (other parts from reference TRBV5-1 and TRBJ2-2): KAGVTQTPRYLIKTRGQQVTLSCSPISGHRSVSWYQQTPGQGLQFLFEYFSETQRNKGNFPGRFSGRQFSNSRSEMNVSTLELGDSALYLCASSFLGLAGLNTGELFFGEGSRLTVL.